Here is one T cell receptor beta chain with its context. Only a few counts were recorded for this clone. It lacks a known antigen. Within one base of it there is no much larger clone, and no base qualities were kept. This specimen's time point label, per the study, means: baseline, week 1 (first vaccination visit). According to the study, the label for this sample's treatment or condition signals: pre-vaccination baseline after standard-of-care therapy. Newly diagnosed WHO grade 3 or 4 IDH1-mutant astrocytomas showing loss of nuclear ATRX were present in the donors. The samples were drawn from NOA16, a multicentre, single-arm, open-label phase I trial in Germany that tested a mutant IDH1 peptide vaccine in humans for the first time. Blood drawn at visit V03 was used as the baseline sample for immunogenicity testing. The DNeasy Blood and Tissue Kit was used to extract genomic DNA from EDTA blood for TCRB sequencing.

The data originate from a study of a mutant IDH1 vaccine in newly diagnosed glioma (dated by TCRdb to 2020 to 2023). Study-wide context: Of the roughly 30 treated patients, around 62% were male and roughly 38% were female, and a mean age of around 40 years was recorded. Six visits were used for peripheral blood collection: V03 (baseline), V05, V07, V10, V12 and V13. Longitudinal TCRB deep sequencing was performed for some 25 treated patients wherever samples were available for exploratory analyses. Before enrollment, patients had received standard therapy of radiotherapy alone, temozolomide alone, or radiochemotherapy with temozolomide; most received the combination. Paper-wide results and their limitations: Changes in the top peripheral T cell clonotypes picked up by TCRB sequencing did not appear to be linked to pseudoprogression. Availability determined which PBMC samples were chosen for TCRB deep sequencing. Vaccine-induced immune responses across multiple MHC alleles were detected in 85% to 95% of patients. It was noted by the authors that analyses of patient blood samples could not be reproduced owing to sample limitations.

The junction shows trimming of 4 bases on V and 5 bases on J, plus 12 bases between the germline ends. CDR1 and CDR2 are read off the germline V gene (reference sequence) as SEHNR and FQNEAQ. Spanning cysteine to phenylalanine, the CDR3 consists of 14 amino acids. Only CDR3 DNA is held: 42 bases, read in frame from base 1. The library was obtained by the immunoSEQ multiplex PCR assay. Rearranged TCR beta chain sequences were amplified using the hsTCRB Kit according to the manufacturer's protocol. TCRB libraries were sequenced on an Illumina MiSeq. On the study's bioinformatics: Demultiplexing, trimming and gene mapping were performed with the kit vendor's proprietary platform. In TCRdb, the immuneACCESS table is reduced to in-frame sequences with V and J assigned. These tables do not hold every clone; where another copy was compared, an unresolved V gene accounts for under half, and the others remain unexplained. V and J calls plus clone size are reproduced from that table; the DNA served to infer D and trimming. Within this sample are around 87,000 clones, with around 82% of them counted one time only. Approximately 7% of the sample belongs to the ten largest clones.

The receptor chain draws on TRBV7-9 and TRBJ1-5, with TRBD1 tentatively as D gene (5 bases match). The source material was PBMCs, sampled from a glioma patient treated with radiotherapy, temozolomide or both. The source is a woman in her fifties or sixties with glioma. DNA sequence: TGTGCCAGCAGCTCCGAGACAGCCTATCAGCCCCAGCATTTT. It is translated as CASSSETAYQPQHF.